The 17 T cell receptor beta chains below were found in one sample sequenced in a study of cytotoxic CD8 clonotypes in ibrutinib-treated CLL. The data were produced by immunoSEQ multiplex PCR, yet TCRdb's version contains in-frame clones alone and is incomplete. The data show about 68,000 clones, with 80% seen just once and 7.5% to 8% held by the top ten. Sequenced material: PBMCs, taken at disease progression, from a patient treated with ibrutinib. All receptors derive from a human donor with chronic lymphocytic leukemia.

The chain couples TRBV5-1 to TRBJ2-1; D not certain. The CDR3 is made up of 15 amino acids. V lost 1 base and J lost 0, with 8 bases in between. Germline values: CDR1 SGHRS, CDR2 YFSETQ. Here the CDR3 DNA reads TGCGCCAGCAGCTTGAGAACCGCCTCCTACAATGAGCAGTTCTTC. Protein sequence: CASSLRTASYNEQFF.

This clone turned up a few times. The chain carries TRBV4-1 and TRBJ1-2; D is perhaps TRBD1 (6 bases). The germline V and J ends were trimmed by 4 bases and 2 bases, with 14 bases remaining between them. The CDR3 is made up of 15 amino acids. Germline CDR1 is MGHRA and CDR2 is YSYEKL. The CDR3 loop is CASSPTGSNNYGYTF. CDR3 nucleotides: TGCGCCAGCAGCCCGACAGGTTCGAACAACTATGGCTACACCTTC.

The chain joins TRBV29-1 to TRBJ1-2, with D perhaps matching TRBD1 (5 bases). Germline V CDR1 and CDR2: SQVTM, ANQGSEA. Trimming pared 6 bases from V and 5 bases from J, leaving 10 bases between. The length of the CDR3 is 11 residues. For the CDR3, the DNA is TGCAGCGTGGGGGGGTTATATGGCTACACCTTC. Protein product: CSVGGLYGYTF. Full variable domain (remainder filled in from reference TRBV29-1 and TRBJ1-2): SAVISQKPSRDICQRGTSLTIQCQVDSQVTMMFWYRQQPGQSLTLIATANQGSEATYESGFVIDKFPISRPNLTFSTLTVSNMSPEDSSIYLCSVGGLYGYTFGSGTRLTVV.

The chain carries TRBV29-1 and TRBJ1-2; D is possibly TRBD1 (6 bases). The CDR3 has 11 amino acids. CDR1 SQVTM and CDR2 ANQGSEA come from the germline V gene. Deletions cut 3 bases from V and 6 bases from J, with 8 bases between. CDR3 coding DNA: TGCAGCGTTGACTCAGGGGATGGCTACACCTTC. Translated, it gives CSVDSGDGYTF.

This sequence joins TRBV9 and TRBJ2-6, with D possibly being TRBD1 (6 bases). The CDR3 has 18 amino acids. CDR1 SGDLS and CDR2 YYNGEE come from the germline V gene. V lost 0 bases and J lost 0, with 13 bases in between. The CDR3: CASSVVQGQPSGANVLTF. The CDR3 bases are TGTGCCAGCAGCGTAGTACAGGGACAACCCTCTGGGGCCAACGTCCTGACTTTC.

V gene TRBV5-1 combines with J gene TRBJ2-7, with TRBD2 matching over 8 bases. Trimming took 3 bases from V and 2 from J; bases not matched to a gene: 7. Looked up from germline, CDR1 is SGHRS and CDR2 is YFSETQ. The CDR3 length is 15 residues. The CDR3 is CASSSTSGPTYEQYF. The DNA of the CDR3 is TGCGCCAGCAGCTCCACTAGCGGCCCGACCTACGAGCAGTACTTC.

V and J are TRBV7-9 and TRBJ2-5, with D maybe TRBD1 (5 bases). Trimming stripped 8 bases from V and 2 bases from J, with 30 bases between. The CDR3 loop spans 19 amino acids. The V gene's germline CDR1 is SEHNR and CDR2 FQNEAQ (reference sequence). The CDR3 sequence: CASDSPFSSTLQGQETQYF. CDR3 bases: TGTGCCAGCGACTCCCCTTTTTCGTCGACCCTCCAGGGTCAAGAGACCCAGTACTTC.

V is TRBV10-2 and J is TRBJ1-2; TRBD1 is a possible D gene (5 bases). V lost 6 bases and J 1 base, leaving 12 bases between the germline ends. Germline values: CDR1 WSHSY, CDR2 SAAADI. The CDR3 sequence is 14 residues long. CDR3 sequence: CASRPTDHNYGYTF. The CDR3 DNA reads as TGCGCCAGCAGGCCGACAGATCATAACTATGGCTACACCTTC.

V gene TRBV5-1 combines with J gene TRBJ1-1, with 10 bases aligning to TRBD1. Germline CDR1 SGHRS, CDR2 YFSETQ. V was clipped by 3 bases and J by 8 bases; unmatched bases: 13. This CDR3 is built from 16 residues. The CDR3 DNA reads as TGCGCCAGCAGCTCTCCCCTGGGACAGGGGACATCGGAAGCTTTCTTT. Protein: CASSSPLGQGTSEAFF.

For this clone: The junction departs from germline at one end; a sequencing error may be responsible. The genes are TRBV7-9 and TRBJ1-3; D is unresolved. The CDR3 is 11 residues long. Germline assignment: CDR1 SEHNR and CDR2 FQNEAQ (reference sequence). CDR3 loop: CASSFGDTIYF. CDR3 DNA: TGTGCCAGCAGCTTTGGAGACACCATATATTTT.

This chain joins TRBV6-5 and TRBJ1-2, with D unclear. Germline CDR1 and CDR2: MNHEY and SVGAGI. V shed 4 bases and J shed 4 bases, with 7 bases lying between them. The CDR3 extends over 12 amino acids. As DNA, the CDR3 is TGTGCCAGCAGTTCAGGACTCTATGGCTACACCTTC. Its translation is CASSSGLYGYTF.

CDR3 residues: CASRGGSSYEQYF. DNA for the CDR3: TGTGCCAGCAGAGGGGGCAGCTCCTACGAGCAGTACTTC. The genes are TRBV7-2 and TRBJ2-7; 7 bases line up with TRBD1. The V gene's germline CDR1 is SGHTA and CDR2 FQGNSA. Trimming cost V 6 bases and J 0 bases; bases outside gene matches: 2. The CDR3 extends over 13 amino acids.

For this clone: The same CDR3 is also encoded by other DNA sequences in this sample. The chain links TRBV29-1 to TRBJ2-3, with a tentative D call TRBD2 (5 bases). V dropped 4 bases and J dropped 2 bases, with 10 bases sitting between them. In germline, CDR1 is SQVTM, CDR2 ANQGSEA. CDR3 size: 13 residues. CDR3 nucleotides: TGCAGCGTTGCTTCGGGATCCACAGATACGCAGTATTTT. Protein product: CSVASGSTDTQYF.

In this sample, this clone turned up a few times. The J gene is TRBJ1-6, the V gene TRBV21-1; TRBD1 is taken as the D call from the table, unchecked against the DNA. TRBV21-1 is designated a pseudogene. The CDR3 sequence is 17 residues long. This chain's CDR3 is CASSYLQGSSYNSPLHF. CDR3 in DNA: TGTGCCAGCAGCTACTTACAGGGGAGCTCCTATAATTCACCCCTCCACTTT.

The chain couples TRBV2 to TRBJ2-3, with a tentative D call TRBD2 (6 bases). This CDR3 contains 16 residues. Germline V gene lookup returns CDR1 SNHLY and CDR2 FYNNEI. V was shortened by 3 bases and J by 4 bases, with 17 bases between the two germline ends. The CDR3 here is CASSEERGTLADTQYF. CDR3 nucleotides: TGTGCCAGCAGTGAGGAGAGAGGGACTCTCGCAGATACGCAGTATTTT.

This chain joins TRBV4-1 and TRBJ1-3; tentative D call: TRBD1 (5 bases). From germline, CDR1 is MGHRA and CDR2 YSYEKL. Trimming shortened V by 0 bases and J by 4 bases, and 10 bases separated the two germline ends. The CDR3 covers 15 residues. DNA for the CDR3: TGCGCCAGCAGCCAAGATTCGGGGGTCGGAAACACCATATATTTT. It codes for CASSQDSGVGNTIYF.

The gene calls are TRBV4-2 and TRBJ2-5, with 10 positions matching TRBD1. Looked up from germline, CDR1 is LGHNA and CDR2 is YNFKEQ. This CDR3 has 14 amino acids. V lost 5 bases to trimming and J lost 4 bases; unmatched junction nucleotides: 4. CDR3 in amino acids: CASSDRGRGETQYF. The CDR3 nucleotides read TGTGCCAGCAGCGACAGGGGGCGGGGAGAGACCCAGTACTTC.